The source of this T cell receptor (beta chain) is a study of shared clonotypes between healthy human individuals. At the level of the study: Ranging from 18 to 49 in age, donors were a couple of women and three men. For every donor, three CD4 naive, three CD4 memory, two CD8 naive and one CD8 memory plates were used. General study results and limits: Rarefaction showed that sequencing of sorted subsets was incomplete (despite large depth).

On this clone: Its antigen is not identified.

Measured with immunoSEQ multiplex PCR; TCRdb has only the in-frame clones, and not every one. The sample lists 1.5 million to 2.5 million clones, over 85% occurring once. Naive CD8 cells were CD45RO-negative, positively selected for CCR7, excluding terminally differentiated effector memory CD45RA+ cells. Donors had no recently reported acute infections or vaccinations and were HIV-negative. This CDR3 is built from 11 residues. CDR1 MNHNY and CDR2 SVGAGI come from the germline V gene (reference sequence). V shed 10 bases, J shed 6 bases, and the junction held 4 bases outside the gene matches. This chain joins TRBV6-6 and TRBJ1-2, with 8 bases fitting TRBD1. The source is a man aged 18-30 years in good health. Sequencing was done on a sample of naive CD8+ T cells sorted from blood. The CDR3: CATRGHDGYTF. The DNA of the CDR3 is TGTGCCACCAGGGGGCATGATGGCTACACCTTC.